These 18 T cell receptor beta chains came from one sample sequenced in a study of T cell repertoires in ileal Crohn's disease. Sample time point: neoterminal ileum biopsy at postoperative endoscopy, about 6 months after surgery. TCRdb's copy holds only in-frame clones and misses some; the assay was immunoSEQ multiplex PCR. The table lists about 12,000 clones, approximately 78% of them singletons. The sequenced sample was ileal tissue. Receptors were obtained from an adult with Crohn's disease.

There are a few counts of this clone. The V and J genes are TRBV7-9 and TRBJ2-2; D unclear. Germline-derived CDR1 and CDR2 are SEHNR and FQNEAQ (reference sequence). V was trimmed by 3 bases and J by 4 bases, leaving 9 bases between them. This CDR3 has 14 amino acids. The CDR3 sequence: CASSFAVFTGELFF. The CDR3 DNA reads TGTGCCAGCAGCTTCGCGGTTTTCACCGGGGAGCTGTTTTTT.

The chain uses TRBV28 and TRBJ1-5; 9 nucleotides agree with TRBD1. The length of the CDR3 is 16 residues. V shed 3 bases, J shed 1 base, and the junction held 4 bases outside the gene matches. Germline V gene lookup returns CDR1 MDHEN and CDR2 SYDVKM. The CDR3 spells CASSLGQGFSNQPQHF. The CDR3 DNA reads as TGTGCCAGCAGTTTGGGACAGGGCTTCAGCAATCAGCCCCAGCATTTT.

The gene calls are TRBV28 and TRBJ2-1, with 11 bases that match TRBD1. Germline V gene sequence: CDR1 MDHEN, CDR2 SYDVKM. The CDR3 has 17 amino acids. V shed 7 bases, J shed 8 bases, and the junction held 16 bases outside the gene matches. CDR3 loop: CASTPLGGTGGTDEQFF. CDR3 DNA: TGTGCCAGCACTCCTCTCGGAGGGACAGGGGGAACCGATGAGCAGTTCTTC.

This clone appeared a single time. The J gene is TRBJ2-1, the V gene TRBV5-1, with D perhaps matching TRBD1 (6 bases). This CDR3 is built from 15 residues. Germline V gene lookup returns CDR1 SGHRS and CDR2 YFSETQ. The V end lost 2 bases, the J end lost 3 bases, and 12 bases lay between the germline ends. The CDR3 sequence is CASSFFTGHYNEQFF. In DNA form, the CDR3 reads TGCGCCAGCAGCTTCTTCACAGGGCACTACAATGAGCAGTTCTTC. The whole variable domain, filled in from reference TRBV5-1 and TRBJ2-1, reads KAGVTQTPRYLIKTRGQQVTLSCSPISGHRSVSWYQQTPGQGLQFLFEYFSETQRNKGNFPGRFSGRQFSNSRSEMNVSTLELGDSALYLCASSFFTGHYNEQFFGPGTRLTVL.

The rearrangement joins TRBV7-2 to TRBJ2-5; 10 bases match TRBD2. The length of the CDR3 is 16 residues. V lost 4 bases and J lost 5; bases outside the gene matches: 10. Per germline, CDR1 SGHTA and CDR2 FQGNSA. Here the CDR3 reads CASSSQGSGRGETQYF. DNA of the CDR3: TGTGCCAGCAGCTCCCAGGGGAGCGGGAGGGGGGAGACCCAGTACTTC.

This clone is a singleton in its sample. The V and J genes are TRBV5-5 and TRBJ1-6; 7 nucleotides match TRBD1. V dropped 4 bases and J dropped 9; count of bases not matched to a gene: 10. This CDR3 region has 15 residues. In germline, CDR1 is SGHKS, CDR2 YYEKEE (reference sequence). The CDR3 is CASSPLGQVGSPLHF. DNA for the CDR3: TGTGCCAGCAGCCCCCTCGGACAGGTTGGTTCACCCCTCCACTTT.

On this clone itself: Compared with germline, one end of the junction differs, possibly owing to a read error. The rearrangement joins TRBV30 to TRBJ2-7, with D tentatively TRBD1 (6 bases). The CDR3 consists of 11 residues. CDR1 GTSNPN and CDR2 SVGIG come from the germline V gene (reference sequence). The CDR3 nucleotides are TGTGCCTGGGGCCTTGGGCAGGGGCAATCCTTC. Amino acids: CAWGLGQGQSF.

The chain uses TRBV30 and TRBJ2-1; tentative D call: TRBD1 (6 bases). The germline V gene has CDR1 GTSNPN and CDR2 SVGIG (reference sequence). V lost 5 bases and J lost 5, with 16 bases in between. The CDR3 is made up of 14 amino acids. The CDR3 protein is CAWDRDTQNNEQFF. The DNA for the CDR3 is TGTGCCTGGGACCGGGACACCCAAAACAATGAGCAGTTCTTC. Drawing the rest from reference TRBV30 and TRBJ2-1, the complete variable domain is SQTIHQWPATLVQPVGSPLSLECTVEGTSNPNLYWYRQAAGRGLQLLFYSVGIGQISSEVPQNLSASRPQDRQFILSSKKLLLSDSGFYLCAWDRDTQNNEQFFGPGTRLTVL.

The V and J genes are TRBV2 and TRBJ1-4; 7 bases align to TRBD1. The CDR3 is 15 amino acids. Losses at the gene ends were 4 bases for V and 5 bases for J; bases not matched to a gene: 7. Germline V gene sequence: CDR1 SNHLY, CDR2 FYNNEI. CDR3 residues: CASSAQGQSNEKLFF. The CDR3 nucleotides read TGTGCCAGCAGTGCTCAGGGACAGTCCAATGAAAAACTGTTTTTT.

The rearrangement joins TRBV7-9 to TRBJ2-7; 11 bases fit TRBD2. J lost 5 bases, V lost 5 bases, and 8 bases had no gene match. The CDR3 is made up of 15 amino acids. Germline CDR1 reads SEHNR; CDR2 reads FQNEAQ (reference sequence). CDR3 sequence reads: CASSHLAGGLHEQYF. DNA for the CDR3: TGTGCCAGCAGCCACTTAGCGGGAGGGCTCCACGAGCAGTACTTC.

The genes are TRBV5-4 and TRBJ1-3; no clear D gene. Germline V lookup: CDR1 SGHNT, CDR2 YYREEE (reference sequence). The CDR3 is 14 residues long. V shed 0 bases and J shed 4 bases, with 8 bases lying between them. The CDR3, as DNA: TGTGCCAGCAGCTTGGAAGGGAGAGGAAACACCATATATTTT. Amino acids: CASSLEGRGNTIYF.

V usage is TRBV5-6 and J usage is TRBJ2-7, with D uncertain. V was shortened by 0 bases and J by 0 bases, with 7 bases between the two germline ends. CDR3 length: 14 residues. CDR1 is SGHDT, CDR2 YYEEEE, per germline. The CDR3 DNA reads TGTGCCAGCAGCTTGGTAATAAACTCCTACGAGCAGTACTTC. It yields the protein CASSLVINSYEQYF.

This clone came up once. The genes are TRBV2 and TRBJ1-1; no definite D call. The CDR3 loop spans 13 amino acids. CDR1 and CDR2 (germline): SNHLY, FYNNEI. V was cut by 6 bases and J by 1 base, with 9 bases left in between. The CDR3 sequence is CASSGLENTEAFF. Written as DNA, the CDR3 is TGTGCCAGCAGCGGCCTAGAGAACACTGAAGCTTTCTTT.

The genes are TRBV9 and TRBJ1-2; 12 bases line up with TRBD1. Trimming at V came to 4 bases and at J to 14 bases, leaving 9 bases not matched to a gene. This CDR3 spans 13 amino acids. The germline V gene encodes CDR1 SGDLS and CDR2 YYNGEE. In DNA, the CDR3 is TGTGCCAGCAGCCTTGGGACAGGGGGCGAACAGACCTTC. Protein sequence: CASSLGTGGEQTF.

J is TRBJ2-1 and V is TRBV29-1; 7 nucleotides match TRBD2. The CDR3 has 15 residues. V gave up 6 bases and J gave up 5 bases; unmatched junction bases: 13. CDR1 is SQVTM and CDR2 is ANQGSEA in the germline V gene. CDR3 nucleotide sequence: TGCAGCGTAGACCGTCGGGGGGATAGGGACAATGAGCAGTTCTTC. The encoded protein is CSVDRRGDRDNEQFF.

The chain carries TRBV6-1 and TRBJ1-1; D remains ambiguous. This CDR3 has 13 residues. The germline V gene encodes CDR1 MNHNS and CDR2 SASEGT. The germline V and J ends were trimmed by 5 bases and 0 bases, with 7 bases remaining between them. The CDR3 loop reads CASSNIMNTEAFF. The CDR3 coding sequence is TGTGCCAGCAGTAATATTATGAACACTGAAGCTTTCTTT.

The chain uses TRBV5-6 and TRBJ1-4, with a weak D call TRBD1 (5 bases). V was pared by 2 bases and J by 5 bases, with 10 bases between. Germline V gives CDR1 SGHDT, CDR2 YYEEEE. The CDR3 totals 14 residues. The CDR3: CASSFRGGNEKLFF. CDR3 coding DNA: TGTGCCAGCAGCTTCCGGGGGGGAAATGAAAAACTGTTTTTT.

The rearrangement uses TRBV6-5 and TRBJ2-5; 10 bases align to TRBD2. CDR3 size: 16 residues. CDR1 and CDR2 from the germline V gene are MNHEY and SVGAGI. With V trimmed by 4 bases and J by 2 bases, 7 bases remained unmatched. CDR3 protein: CASSLRASGSQETQYF. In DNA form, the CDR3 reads TGTGCCAGCAGTTTACGGGCTAGCGGGAGTCAAGAGACCCAGTACTTC.